This T cell receptor (beta chain) is drawn from a study of T cells and Merkel cell carcinoma outcomes. This clone was counted a single time. Its target is unknown. The data were produced by immunoSEQ multiplex PCR, yet TCRdb's version contains in-frame clones alone and is incomplete. This sample has approximately 15,000 clones, with around 86% found just once. CDR1 and CDR2 from the germline V gene are GTSNPN and SVGIG (reference sequence). The CDR3 spans 15 residues. With 0 bases removed from V and 8 bases from J, the gap between germline ends came to 20 bases. Whole-study findings and limits: In Merkel cell carcinoma, repertoire and T-cell density reportedly predicted outcomes.

Sequencing was carried out using tumor tissue from Merkel cell carcinoma. This sequence joins TRBV30 and TRBJ2-7; D is perhaps TRBD2 (7 bases). The receptor was isolated from a human donor with Merkel cell carcinoma. The CDR3 reads CAWSVLQGSGGKQYF. Written as DNA, the CDR3 is TGTGCCTGGAGTGTATTACAGGGCTCCGGGGGGAAGCAGTACTTC.